The table lists the clone carrying this TCR beta chain with a count of one. Its target is not known. Adult donors, all healthy and HIV-negative, had no recent acute infections or vaccinations. The protocol was immunoSEQ multiplex PCR, while the TCRdb copy is restricted to in-frame clones and leaves out a portion. The data contain approximately 1,000,000 clones, approximately 75% of them singletons. This sample stems from a study of shared clonotypes between healthy human individuals. In the study overall: CD4 naive and CD4 memory each took three plates per donor, while CD8 naive took two and CD8 memory one. Broader study findings: Limited genetic and exposure-history diversity came from having few donors.

From germline, CDR1 is MNHNS and CDR2 SASEGT. The CDR3 is made up of 13 amino acids. V gave up 4 bases and J gave up 5 bases, with 11 bases separating them. The receptor comes from a man aged 18 to 29 in good health. Some clones in this sample may be carry-over from other donors' samples. The chain uses TRBV6-1 and TRBJ2-5; D gene unclear. The material sequenced was memory CD4+ T cells from PBMCs. Subset of the sample: CD45RA-negative fraction. This chain's CDR3 is CASSATGRETQYF. The CDR3 bases are TGTGCCAGCAGTGCTACGGGTAGGGAGACCCAGTACTTC.